The next 15 T cell receptor beta chains were all read from a single sample in a study of beta chain features in type 1 diabetes listed by TCRdb under 2018. Results the study describes overall, beyond this receptor: A moderate but significant shortening of TCRB CDR3 length was observed in type 1 diabetes patients in all four CD4+ subsets.

No cognate antigen is known for these TCRs. Library prep was done by the immunoSEQ multiplex PCR assay. The entire amount of isolated RNA was reverse transcribed using the High Capacity cDNA Reverse Transcription Kit, so the sequenced TCRB transcripts were expressed ones. The table comes from immuneACCESS by way of TCRdb, which keeps in-frame sequences with V and J called. Part of the clones is missing from these tables; in studies checked, under half for an unresolved V gene and the rest for unknown reasons. Across this sample there are around 250,000 clones, with 11% to 15% seen only once. Together, the top ten hold approximately 0.02% of the sample. Sequenced input: naive CD4+ T cells from blood. The cell subset or site tag for this specimen amounts to: true naive CD4+ T cells. The receptors were gathered from a man younger than 40 with type 1 diabetes.

The chain recombines TRBV5-4 with TRBJ2-3; 8 positions agree with TRBD2. The germline gives CDR1 SGHNT, CDR2 YYREEE (reference sequence). V lost 5 bases, J lost 2 bases, and 4 bases stayed unmatched. This CDR3 is 14 amino acids long. As DNA, the CDR3 is TGTGCCAGCAGACAGCGGGGGTTCACAGATACGCAGTATTTT. As protein: CASRQRGFTDTQYF.

The chain recombines TRBV6-1 with TRBJ1-2; 7 nucleotides align to TRBD1. Germline CDR1 is MNHNS and CDR2 is SASEGT. V dropped 9 bases and J dropped 1; count of bases not matched to a gene: 8. The CDR3 extends over 14 amino acids. The CDR3 bases are TGTGCCAGTAAGACAGGGCTGTTTAACTATGGCTACACCTTC. Its translation is CASKTGLFNYGYTF.

The chain joins TRBV9 to TRBJ1-2; D unclear. Germline V gene data show CDR1 as SGDLS and CDR2 as YYNGEE. This CDR3 region has 14 residues. Trimming took off 0 bases at V and 8 bases at J, with 14 bases between the two ends. Here the CDR3 DNA reads TGTGCCAGCAGCGTAGCCGGCCAGGCATACGGCTACACCTTC. Translation: CASSVAGQAYGYTF.

This chain's CDR3 is CSARDDYGYTF. The CDR3 nucleotides are TGCAGTGCTAGAGACGACTATGGCTACACCTTC. The chain combines TRBV20-1 with TRBJ1-2; unclear D gene. The CDR3 loop spans 11 amino acids. Trimming removed 0 bases at V and 3 bases at J, with 2 bases between. Germline assignment: CDR1 DFQATT and CDR2 SNEGSKA (reference sequence).

The chain carries TRBV7-9 and TRBJ1-6; D is perhaps TRBD1 (5 bases). The germline CDR1 and CDR2 sequences are SEHNR and FQNEAQ (reference sequence). V dropped 1 base and J dropped 7 bases, with 8 bases sitting between them. The CDR3 covers 14 residues. In DNA, the CDR3 is TGTGCCAGCAGCTTAGAAGGGGCCAATTCACCCCTCCACTTT. This codes for CASSLEGANSPLHF.

The V call is TRBV5-1, the J call TRBJ2-3; D is unresolved. CDR1 is SGHRS, CDR2 YFSETQ, per germline. The V gene lost 5 bases and the J gene lost 7 bases, with 20 bases spanning the gap. The CDR3 extends over 15 amino acids. The CDR3 DNA reads TGCGCCAGCAGGTCCCCCCGGCCCGGCGGAAATACGCAGTATTTT. It yields the protein CASRSPRPGGNTQYF.

The table lists this clone with a few counts. J is TRBJ2-5 and V is TRBV18; D gene ambiguous. The germline V gene has CDR1 KGHSH and CDR2 LQKENI. The CDR3 is 14 residues long. V was trimmed by 1 base and J by 1 base, leaving 7 bases between them. The chain's CDR3 is CASSPRSLQETQYF. CDR3 DNA sequence: TGTGCCAGCTCACCACGTTCTCTCCAAGAGACCCAGTACTTC.

This clone has only a few counts. The V gene is TRBV2, the J gene TRBJ2-3; the D gene is possibly TRBD2 (6 bases). Per the germline V gene, CDR1 is SNHLY and CDR2 is FYNNEI. The CDR3 runs to 13 residues. V was shortened by 7 bases and J by 2 bases, with 10 bases between the two germline ends. The CDR3 loop is CASIRDFTDTQYF. The CDR3 DNA reads TGTGCCAGCATTCGGGACTTCACAGATACGCAGTATTTT.

The chain carries TRBV6-5 and TRBJ1-1; 10 bases are shared with TRBD1. This CDR3 contains 13 residues. CDR1 MNHEY and CDR2 SVGAGI come from the germline V gene. Germline trimming cut 7 bases from V and 6 bases from J; bases unmatched to any gene: 5. The CDR3 here is CASTRTGGSEAFF. The CDR3 region has the DNA TGTGCCAGCACTAGGACAGGGGGTTCTGAAGCTTTCTTT.

This clone was counted between two and nine times. The rearrangement uses TRBV6-1 and TRBJ1-5, with 7 bases aligning to TRBD1. Germline V gene data show CDR1 as MNHNS and CDR2 as SASEGT. The CDR3 runs to 14 residues. After removal of 3 bases from V and 7 bases from J, the junction contained 6 bases not matched to a gene. The CDR3 nucleotides read TGTGCCAGCAGTGAGTTCGTAGGGGGCCAGCCCCAGCATTTT. This sequence encodes CASSEFVGGQPQHF.

The chain employs TRBV10-3 and TRBJ2-1; 8 nucleotides agree with TRBD2. CDR3 length equals 13 residues. Germline V gene sequence: CDR1 ENHRY, CDR2 SYGVKD. Trimming cost V 7 bases and J 6 bases; bases outside gene matches: 5. CDR3 DNA: TGTGCCATCACTGGACTAGCTAGCAATGAGCAGTTCTTC. Protein: CAITGLASNEQFF.

The chain employs TRBV6-6 and TRBJ2-3; D might be TRBD2 (6 bases). Trimming removed 5 bases from V and 4 bases from J, with 13 bases in between. CDR1 and CDR2 (germline): MNHNY, SVGAGI (reference sequence). The CDR3 is 14 amino acids. The CDR3 DNA follows: TGTGCCAGCAGTCCCTCGGGAGCGGCAGATACGCAGTATTTT. Its protein is CASSPSGAADTQYF.

The CDR3 loop is CAWSVGDRGWSFF. CDR3 DNA: TGTGCCTGGAGTGTAGGCGATAGGGGGTGGTCGTTCTTC. This chain links TRBV30 with TRBJ2-1, with TRBD1 as a possible D gene (6 bases). The length of the CDR3 is 13 residues. The germline gives CDR1 GTSNPN, CDR2 SVGIG (reference sequence). With 0 bases removed from V and 15 bases from J, the gap between germline ends came to 18 bases.

The CDR3 is CASSLSGIVYEQYF. The CDR3 DNA is TGCGCCAGCAGCTTGTCGGGGATAGTCTACGAGCAGTACTTC. The rearrangement joins TRBV5-1 to TRBJ2-7; weak D call: TRBD2 (5 bases). Looked up from germline, CDR1 is SGHRS and CDR2 is YFSETQ. The CDR3 sequence is 14 residues long. V was cut by 1 base and J by 3 bases, with 11 bases left in between.

This clone was detected only a few times. J is TRBJ1-5 and V is TRBV30, with 10 bases fitting TRBD1. The germline CDR1 and CDR2 sequences are GTSNPN and SVGIG (reference sequence). This CDR3 region has 14 residues. Trimming cost V 0 bases and J 9 bases; bases outside gene matches: 5. For the CDR3, the DNA is TGTGCCTGGAGTGTTCGGACAGGGGGTCTGCCCCAGCATTTT. Protein product: CAWSVRTGGLPQHF.